This T cell receptor beta chain is from a study of blood T cell repertoires in COVID-19. The wider study: The samples span acute and convalescent COVID-19 from the United States, Italy and Spain. PBMCs, B-cell-depleted T cells, or T cells were the source of the cDNA or gDNA that made up the material.

Methods used by the authors: Using reference gene primer amplification, nucleated cell counts were estimated. Clones were read by immunoSEQ multiplex PCR, and TCRdb kept only the in-frame ones, dropping some. That table supplies the V and J calls and clone size; D and trimming were determined from the DNA. The repertoire holds roughly 170,000 clones, with about 86% as singletons. CDR3 length: 11 amino acids. V gave up 4 bases and J gave up 3 bases, with 3 bases separating them. The germline V gene has CDR1 MGHRA and CDR2 YSYEKL. This clonotype originated in a young woman who had recovered from COVID-19. The specimen was peripheral blood. The V gene is TRBV4-1, the J gene TRBJ1-1; D gene unclear. The CDR3, as DNA: TGCGCCAGCAGCCGAGACACTGAAGCTTTCTTT. It translates to CASSRDTEAFF.